This T cell receptor beta chain was retrieved from a study of OX40 agonist ivuxolimab in advanced cancers. Study conclusions and caveats: Both CD4+ and CD8+ T cell populations in blood had undergone clonal expansion by week 6 at 0.1 to 3.0 mg/kg.

As concerns this clone: Its antigen is undetermined.

After removal of 0 bases from V and 5 bases from J, the junction contained 6 bases not matched to a gene. The CDR3 extends over 15 amino acids. The germline V gene encodes CDR1 SGHRS and CDR2 YFSETQ. Clones were read by immunoSEQ multiplex PCR, and TCRdb kept only the in-frame ones, dropping some. The profile covers about 70,000 clones, with roughly 87% appearing a single time and approximately 1% taken by the ten largest. The receptor was derived from an adult with an advanced solid tumor such as melanoma, head and neck, liver or kidney cancer. The sequenced sample was CD4+ or CD8+ T cells sorted from blood, obtained in a trial of the OX40 agonist ivuxolimab. The chain has TRBV5-1 and TRBJ2-7; 9 bases line up with TRBD2. CDR3: CASSLAAGGINEQYF. CDR3 DNA: TGCGCCAGCAGCTTGGCAGCGGGGGGCATTAACGAGCAGTACTTC.